Below, 2 T cell receptor beta chains from the same sample are listed, as sequenced in a study of cytomegalovirus exposure and HLA in healthy donors. The PCR employed 60 Vbeta primers together with 13 Jbeta primers. Sequencing used immunoSEQ multiplex PCR; TCRdb keeps in-frame clones, though not all of them. This table holds approximately 97,000 clones, nearly 80% found once. The sequencing sample was made of PBMCs. All receptors come from a woman in her forties in good health and CMV-seropositive.

J is TRBJ2-5 and V is TRBV18, with TRBD1 matching 9 bases. The CDR3 sequence is 15 residues long. V shed 4 bases, J shed 7 bases, and the junction held 10 bases outside the gene matches. CDR1 and CDR2 (germline): KGHSH, LQKENI. CDR3 region: CASSLGTGSSLTQYF. DNA of the CDR3: TGTGCCAGCTCACTCGGGACAGGGAGTTCCTTGACCCAGTACTTC.

V is TRBV7-8 and J is TRBJ2-7, with TRBD1 matching 9 bases. CDR1 is SGHVS and CDR2 is FQNEAQ in the germline V gene. The CDR3 length is 15 residues. The J segment lost 4 bases and the V segment lost 5 bases, leaving 9 bases of the junction unmatched. Written as DNA, the CDR3 is TGTGCCAGCAGCCTCACGGGACAGGGCAATTACGAGCAGTACTTC. Translating gives CASSLTGQGNYEQYF. The variable domain in full, with the rest retrieved from reference TRBV7-8 and TRBJ2-7, is GAGVSQSPRYKVAKRGQDVALRCDPISGHVSLFWYQQALGQGPEFLTYFQNEAQLDKSGLPSDRFFAERPEGSVSTLKIQRTQQEDSAVYLCASSLTGQGNYEQYFGPGTRLTVT.